These 20 T cell receptor beta chains were all obtained from the same sample, sequenced in a study of control samples from healthy donors and cancer patients. TCRdb's copy holds only in-frame clones and misses some; the assay was immunoSEQ multiplex PCR. The sample includes some 95,000 clones, around 90% of them seen just once. The specimen was blood. The source of these receptors is a human donor in good health. The donor label of this sample is uncertain.

This chain joins TRBV6-5 and TRBJ1-5; D is perhaps TRBD1 (6 bases). CDR1 and CDR2 (germline): MNHEY, SVGAGI. The CDR3 is 13 residues long. V was trimmed by 6 bases and J by 3 bases, leaving 9 bases between them. CDR3 coding DNA: TGTGCCAGCAGACAGGGTTTCAATCAGCCCCAGCATTTT. This codes for CASRQGFNQPQHF.

The sample holds a few counts of this clone. This chain joins TRBV5-1 and TRBJ2-2, with 7 bases that match TRBD1. This CDR3 has 16 amino acids. CDR1 SGHRS and CDR2 YFSETQ come from the germline V gene. Germline trimming cut 4 bases from V and 5 bases from J; bases unmatched to any gene: 11. The CDR3 sequence: CASSPARQGITGELFF. CDR3 coding DNA: TGCGCCAGCAGCCCAGCTCGACAGGGAATTACCGGGGAGCTGTTTTTT.

The V call is TRBV5-1, the J call TRBJ2-1; TRBD1 matches at 10 bases. The CDR3 sequence is 16 residues long. J lost 0 bases, V lost 3 bases, and 3 bases had no gene match. Germline values: CDR1 SGHRS, CDR2 YFSETQ. The DNA for the CDR3 is TGCGCCAGCAGCTCCCGGACAGGGGGCTCCTACAATGAGCAGTTCTTC. The encoded protein is CASSSRTGGSYNEQFF.

This chain joins TRBV7-8 and TRBJ1-4; the match to TRBD1 covers 8 bases. Germline V lookup: CDR1 SGHVS, CDR2 FQNEAQ. V lost 4 bases and J lost 8; bases outside the gene matches: 6. The CDR3 is 14 amino acids. The CDR3, as DNA: TGTGCCAGCAGCTACACAGGGGGAGAGGAAAAACTGTTTTTT. It codes for CASSYTGGEEKLFF.

V is TRBV5-1 and J is TRBJ2-1; 8 bases fit TRBD2. This CDR3 contains 17 residues. The V gene end was trimmed by 0 bases and the J gene end by 5 bases; junction bases not matched to a gene: 10. Germline CDR1 SGHRS, CDR2 YFSETQ. The CDR3 is CASSLGRISGENNEQFF. DNA for the CDR3: TGCGCCAGCAGCTTGGGGAGGATTAGCGGGGAAAACAATGAGCAGTTCTTC.

This chain links TRBV5-6 with TRBJ1-6, with D perhaps TRBD1 (5 bases). The germline V gene encodes CDR1 SGHDT and CDR2 YYEEEE. CDR3 length: 15 amino acids. The V end lost 2 bases, the J end lost 7 bases, and 13 bases lay between the germline ends. CDR3 in amino acids: CASSFGGTRNSPLHF. In DNA, the CDR3 is TGTGCCAGCAGCTTCGGGGGAACGAGGAATTCACCCCTCCACTTT.

This chain uses TRBV25-1 with TRBJ1-5, with D perhaps TRBD1 (5 bases). The V gene lost 6 bases and the J gene lost 1 base, with 19 bases spanning the gap. Germline assignment: CDR1 MGHDK and CDR2 SYGVNS. The CDR3 has 17 residues. The CDR3 reads CASSGRDGGYSNQPQHF. The DNA of the CDR3 is TGTGCCAGCAGCGGCCGGGACGGGGGGTACAGCAATCAGCCCCAGCATTTT.

This chain uses TRBV5-1 with TRBJ2-2; D perhaps matches TRBD2 (5 bases). With 1 base removed from V and 7 bases from J, the gap between germline ends came to 17 bases. Germline-derived CDR1 and CDR2 are SGHRS and YFSETQ. The CDR3 totals 16 residues. The CDR3 DNA reads as TGCGCCAGCAGCTTGTACCGGGATAGGTTGAACGGGGAGCTGTTTTTT. Translated, it gives CASSLYRDRLNGELFF.

This clone has a handful of counts. V gene TRBV30 combines with J gene TRBJ2-7; D uncertain. V was clipped by 2 bases and J by 0 bases, with 14 bases between them. Per germline, CDR1 GTSNPN and CDR2 SVGIG (reference sequence). The CDR3 is made up of 15 amino acids. CDR3 DNA sequence: TGTGCCTGGAGTCGATCCAGGACCAGCTCCTACGAGCAGTACGTC. Translation gives CAWSRSRTSSYEQYV.

V is TRBV5-4 and J is TRBJ1-4; the D gene is possibly TRBD1 (5 bases). The CDR3 is 15 amino acids. Deletions cut 4 bases from V and 1 base from J, with 11 bases between. The germline CDR1 and CDR2 sequences are SGHNT and YYREEE (reference sequence). CDR3 loop: CASSRAGGTNEKLFF. CDR3 nucleotides: TGTGCCAGCAGCCGGGCGGGGGGAACTAATGAAAAACTGTTTTTT.

The genes are TRBV18 and TRBJ1-5; D not resolved. Trimming took 1 base from V and 2 from J, leaving 9 bases between them. Germline assignment: CDR1 KGHSH and CDR2 LQKENI. CDR3 length: 15 amino acids. DNA for the CDR3: TGTGCCAGCTCACCACAAACGATGGGCAATCAGCCCCAGCATTTT. It yields the protein CASSPQTMGNQPQHF. Full variable domain (remainder filled in from reference TRBV18 and TRBJ1-5): NAGVMQNPRHLVRRRGQEARLRCSPMKGHSHVYWYRQLPEEGLKFMVYLQKENIIDESGMPKERFSAEFPKEGPSILRIQQVVRGDSAAYFCASSPQTMGNQPQHFGDGTRLSIL.

This chain connects TRBV5-4 to TRBJ2-2, with 14 bases aligning to TRBD2. This CDR3 region has 16 residues. Germline loops: CDR1 SGHNT, CDR2 YYREEE (reference sequence). The V and J ends lost 4 bases and 5 bases, in that order; junction bases with no gene match: 4. The CDR3 protein is CASSAGLAGGTGELFF. CDR3 sequence (DNA): TGTGCCAGCAGCGCCGGACTAGCGGGGGGTACCGGGGAGCTGTTTTTT.

V gene TRBV9 combines with J gene TRBJ1-4; D may be TRBD1 (6 bases). The V gene lost 4 bases and the J gene lost 4 bases, with 11 bases spanning the gap. Looked up from germline, CDR1 is SGDLS and CDR2 is YYNGEE. This CDR3 region has 14 residues. The CDR3 DNA sequence: TGTGCCAGCAGCTATACAGGGATTAATGAAAAACTGTTTTTT. Protein sequence: CASSYTGINEKLFF.

This rearrangement joins TRBV3-1 (or the pseudogene TRBV3-2) to TRBJ1-2; TRBD1 is a possible D gene (5 bases). V shed 0 bases and J shed 8 bases, with 16 bases lying between them. This CDR3 is built from 15 residues. CDR1 is LGHDT and CDR2 is YNNKEL in the germline V gene (reference sequence). The CDR3 DNA sequence: TGTGCCAGCAGCCAAGATGTCCAGGGAGGAGGCGGCTACACCTTC. This gives the protein CASSQDVQGGGGYTF.

CDR3 loop: CASSSGQANTEAFF. In DNA form, the CDR3 reads TGTGCCAGTAGTTCCGGACAGGCGAACACTGAAGCTTTCTTT. This chain joins TRBV19 and TRBJ1-1; 7 bases line up with TRBD1. The trim removed 5 bases at V and 1 base at J, leaving 4 bases unmatched. Germline lookup yields CDR1 LNHDA and CDR2 SQIVND (reference sequence). The CDR3 is 14 amino acids.

V and J are TRBV7-6 and TRBJ2-2; TRBD1 agrees at 7 bases. CDR3 length: 21 amino acids. Germline V lookup: CDR1 SGHVS, CDR2 FNYEAQ. Trimming at V came to 5 bases and at J to 4 bases, leaving 25 bases not matched to a gene. This chain's CDR3 is CASSQPSLRGQEHPATGELFF. CDR3 sequence (DNA): TGTGCCAGCAGCCAGCCCTCCCTTAGGGGGCAAGAGCATCCCGCCACCGGGGAGCTGTTTTTT.

The CDR3 sequence: CSASRQQNTEAFF. In nucleotides, the CDR3 is TGCAGTGCTAGTCGGCAGCAAAACACTGAAGCTTTCTTT. The rearrangement links TRBV20-1 to TRBJ1-1; D is uncertain. CDR3 size: 13 residues. Per the germline V gene, CDR1 is DFQATT and CDR2 is SNEGSKA (reference sequence). With 3 bases removed from V and 2 bases from J, the gap between germline ends came to 10 bases.

The chain uses TRBV7-8 and TRBJ2-1, with a weak D call TRBD2 (5 bases). The CDR3 is made up of 14 amino acids. Trimming removed 6 bases from V and 8 bases from J, with 17 bases in between. Per germline, CDR1 SGHVS and CDR2 FQNEAQ. CDR3 region: CASSLSGPQYEQFF. CDR3 bases: TGTGCCAGCAGTTTGAGCGGTCCCCAATATGAGCAGTTCTTC.

The chain has TRBV10-3 and TRBJ2-3; possible D gene TRBD2, 5 bases. Between the trimmed V and J ends, which lost 8 bases and 3 bases, there was a span of 9 bases. The V gene's germline CDR1 is ENHRY and CDR2 SYGVKD. CDR3 length: 12 residues. The CDR3: CAISRRTDTQYF. CDR3 in DNA: TGTGCCATCTCTAGGAGGACAGATACGCAGTATTTT.

V gene TRBV3-1 (or the pseudogene TRBV3-2) combines with J gene TRBJ1-3; no clear D. Deletions cut 4 bases from V and 2 bases from J, with 6 bases between. This CDR3 contains 13 residues. The V gene's germline CDR1 is LGHDT and CDR2 YNNKEL (reference sequence). The CDR3 DNA reads TGTGCCAGCAGCCGATCGACTGGAAACACCATATATTTT. Translation: CASSRSTGNTIYF.